This T cell receptor (beta chain) was documented in a study of blood T cell repertoires in COVID-19. The CDR3 spans 16 residues. The V end lost 0 bases, the J end lost 2 bases, and 12 bases lay between the germline ends. Looked up from germline, CDR1 is LNHDA and CDR2 is SQIVND (reference sequence). Repertoires were generated with immunoSEQ multiplex PCR, while TCRdb's copy carries only in-frame clones and drops some. This table holds 150,000 to 200,000 clones, around 84% found once. The TCR originated in a man between 40 and 49 years old who had recovered from COVID-19. Sequencing was carried out using PBMCs or T cells enriched from blood (not recorded which). The chain couples TRBV19 to TRBJ2-3; D unresolved. The CDR3 bases are TGTGCCAGTAGTATAGAGAGTAGCTACTCCACAGATACGCAGTATTTT. Its protein is CASSIESSYSTDTQYF. The full variable domain, completed using reference TRBV19 and TRBJ2-3, is DGGITQSPKYLFRKEGQNVTLSCEQNLNHDAMYWYRQDPGQGLRLIYYSQIVNDFQKGDIAEGYSVSREKKESFPLTVTSAQKNPTAFYLCASSIESSYSTDTQYFGPGTRLTVL.